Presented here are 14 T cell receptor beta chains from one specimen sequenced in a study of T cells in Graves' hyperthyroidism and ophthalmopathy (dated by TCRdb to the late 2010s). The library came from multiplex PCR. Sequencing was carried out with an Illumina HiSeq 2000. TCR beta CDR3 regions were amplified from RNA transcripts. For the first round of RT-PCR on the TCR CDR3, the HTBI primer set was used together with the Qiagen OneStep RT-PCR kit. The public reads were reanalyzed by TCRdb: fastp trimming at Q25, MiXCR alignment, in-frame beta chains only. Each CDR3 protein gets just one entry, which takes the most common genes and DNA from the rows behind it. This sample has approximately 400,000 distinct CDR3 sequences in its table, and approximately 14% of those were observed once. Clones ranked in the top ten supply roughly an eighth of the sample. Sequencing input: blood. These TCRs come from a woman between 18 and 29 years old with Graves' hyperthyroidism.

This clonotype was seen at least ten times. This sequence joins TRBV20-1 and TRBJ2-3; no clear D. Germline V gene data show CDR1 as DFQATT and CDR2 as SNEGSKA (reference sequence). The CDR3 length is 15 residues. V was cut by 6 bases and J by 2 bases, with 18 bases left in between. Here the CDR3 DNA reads TGCAGTGCCAATACACCGGCCGGGTTCACAGATACGCAGTATTTT. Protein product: CSANTPAGFTDTQYF.

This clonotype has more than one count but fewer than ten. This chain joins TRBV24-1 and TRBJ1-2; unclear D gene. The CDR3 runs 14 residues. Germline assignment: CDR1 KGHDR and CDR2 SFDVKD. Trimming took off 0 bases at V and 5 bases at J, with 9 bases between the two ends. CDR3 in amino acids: CATSDLAVPYGYTF. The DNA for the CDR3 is TGTGCCACCAGTGATTTGGCAGTCCCGTATGGCTACACCTTC.

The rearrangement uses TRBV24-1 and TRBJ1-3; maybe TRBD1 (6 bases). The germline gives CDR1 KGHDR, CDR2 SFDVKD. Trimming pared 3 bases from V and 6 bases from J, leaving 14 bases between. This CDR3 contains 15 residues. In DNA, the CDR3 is TGTGCCACCAGTGATCCGCAAAGGGGGGAAAACACCATATATTTT. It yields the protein CATSDPQRGENTIYF.

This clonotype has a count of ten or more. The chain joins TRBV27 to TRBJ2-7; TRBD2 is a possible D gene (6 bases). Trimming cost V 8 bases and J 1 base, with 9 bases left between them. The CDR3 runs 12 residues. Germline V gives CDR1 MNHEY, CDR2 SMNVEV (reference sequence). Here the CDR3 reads CASGGRSYEQYF. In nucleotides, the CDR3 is TGTGCCAGCGGGGGGAGGTCCTACGAGCAGTACTTC.

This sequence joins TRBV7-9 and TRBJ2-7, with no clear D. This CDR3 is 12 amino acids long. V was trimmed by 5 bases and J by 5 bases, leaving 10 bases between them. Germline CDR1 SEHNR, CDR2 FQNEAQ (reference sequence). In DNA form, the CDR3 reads TGTGCCAGCAGCCCCTCGTTGGACGAGCAGTACTTC. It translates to CASSPSLDEQYF. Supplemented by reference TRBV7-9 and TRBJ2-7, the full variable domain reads DTGVSQNPRHKITKRGQNVTFRCDPISEHNRLYWYRQTLGQGPEFLTYFQNEAQLEKSRLLSDRFSAERPKGSFSTLEIQRTEQGDSAMYLCASSPSLDEQYFGPGTRLTVT.

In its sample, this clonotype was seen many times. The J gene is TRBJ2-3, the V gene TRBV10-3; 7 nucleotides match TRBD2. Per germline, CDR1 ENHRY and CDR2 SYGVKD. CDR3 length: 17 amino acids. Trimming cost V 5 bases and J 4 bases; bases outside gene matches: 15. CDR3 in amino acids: CAISKTAGDGPPDTQYF. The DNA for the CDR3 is TGTGCCATCAGTAAAACCGCGGGAGACGGCCCGCCAGATACGCAGTATTTT.

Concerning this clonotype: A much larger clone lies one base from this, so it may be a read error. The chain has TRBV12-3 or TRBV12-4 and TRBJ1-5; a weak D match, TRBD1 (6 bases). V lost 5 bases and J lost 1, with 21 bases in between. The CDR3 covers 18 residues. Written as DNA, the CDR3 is TGTGCCAGCAGTCAGAGGGACATGGGGCTTGGGAGCAATCAGCCCCAGCATTTT. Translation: CASSQRDMGLGSNQPQHF.

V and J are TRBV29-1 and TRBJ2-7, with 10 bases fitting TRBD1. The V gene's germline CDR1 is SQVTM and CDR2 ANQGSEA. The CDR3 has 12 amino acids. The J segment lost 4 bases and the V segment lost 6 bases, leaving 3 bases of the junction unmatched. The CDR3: CSVWTGGYEQYF. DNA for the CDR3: TGCAGCGTCTGGACAGGGGGTTACGAGCAGTACTTC.

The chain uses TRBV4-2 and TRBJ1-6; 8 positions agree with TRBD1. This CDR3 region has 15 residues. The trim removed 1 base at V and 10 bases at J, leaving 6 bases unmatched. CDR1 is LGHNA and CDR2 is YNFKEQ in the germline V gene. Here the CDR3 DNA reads TGTGCCAGCAGCCAAGCGGACAGGGCAAACTCACCCCTCCACTTT. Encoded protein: CASSQADRANSPLHF.

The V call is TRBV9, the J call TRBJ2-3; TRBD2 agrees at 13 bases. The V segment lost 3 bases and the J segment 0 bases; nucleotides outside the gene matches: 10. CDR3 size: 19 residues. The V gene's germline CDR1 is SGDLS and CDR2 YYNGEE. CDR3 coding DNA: TGTGCCAGCAGCGCGGGACTAGCGGGATCCTACACTAGCACAGATACGCAGTATTTT. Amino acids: CASSAGLAGSYTSTDTQYF.

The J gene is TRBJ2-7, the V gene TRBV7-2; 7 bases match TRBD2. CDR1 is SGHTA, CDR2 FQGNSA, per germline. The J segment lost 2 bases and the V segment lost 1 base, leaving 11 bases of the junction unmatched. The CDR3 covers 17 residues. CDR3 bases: TGTGCCAGCAGCTTAGGGGGGGGATTTGCGGGAACCTACGAGCAGTACTTC. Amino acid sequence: CASSLGGGFAGTYEQYF.

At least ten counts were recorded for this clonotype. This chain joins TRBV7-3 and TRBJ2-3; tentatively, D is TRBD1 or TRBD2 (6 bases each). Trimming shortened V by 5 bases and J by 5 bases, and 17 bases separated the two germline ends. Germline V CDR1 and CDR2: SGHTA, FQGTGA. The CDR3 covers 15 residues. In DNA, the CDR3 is TGTGCCAGCAGCCGATCCGGGGGCGCAGTAGATACGCAGTATTTT. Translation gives CASSRSGGAVDTQYF. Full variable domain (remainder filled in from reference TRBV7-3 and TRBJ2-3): GAGVSQTPSNKVTEKGKYVELRCDPISGHTALYWYRQSLGQGPEFLIYFQGTGAADDSGLPNDRFFAVRPEGSVSTLKIQRTERGDSAVYLCASSRSGGAVDTQYFGPGTRLTVL.

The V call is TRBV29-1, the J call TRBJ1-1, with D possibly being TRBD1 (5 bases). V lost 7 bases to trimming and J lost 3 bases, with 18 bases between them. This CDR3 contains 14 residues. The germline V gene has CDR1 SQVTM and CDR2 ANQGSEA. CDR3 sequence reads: CSAKGRLGDTEAFF. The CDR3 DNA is TGCAGCGCCAAGGGGAGGCTAGGGGACACTGAAGCTTTCTTT.

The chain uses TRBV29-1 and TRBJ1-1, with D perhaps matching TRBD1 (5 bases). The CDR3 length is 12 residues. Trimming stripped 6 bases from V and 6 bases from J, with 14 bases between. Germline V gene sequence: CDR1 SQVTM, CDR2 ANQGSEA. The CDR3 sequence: CSVGRGGAEAFF. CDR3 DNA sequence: TGCAGCGTAGGAAGGGGTGGGGCTGAAGCTTTCTTT. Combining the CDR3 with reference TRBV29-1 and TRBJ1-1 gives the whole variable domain SAVISQKPSRDICQRGTSLTIQCQVDSQVTMMFWYRQQPGQSLTLIATANQGSEATYESGFVIDKFPISRPNLTFSTLTVSNMSPEDSSIYLCSVGRGGAEAFFGQGTRLTVV.